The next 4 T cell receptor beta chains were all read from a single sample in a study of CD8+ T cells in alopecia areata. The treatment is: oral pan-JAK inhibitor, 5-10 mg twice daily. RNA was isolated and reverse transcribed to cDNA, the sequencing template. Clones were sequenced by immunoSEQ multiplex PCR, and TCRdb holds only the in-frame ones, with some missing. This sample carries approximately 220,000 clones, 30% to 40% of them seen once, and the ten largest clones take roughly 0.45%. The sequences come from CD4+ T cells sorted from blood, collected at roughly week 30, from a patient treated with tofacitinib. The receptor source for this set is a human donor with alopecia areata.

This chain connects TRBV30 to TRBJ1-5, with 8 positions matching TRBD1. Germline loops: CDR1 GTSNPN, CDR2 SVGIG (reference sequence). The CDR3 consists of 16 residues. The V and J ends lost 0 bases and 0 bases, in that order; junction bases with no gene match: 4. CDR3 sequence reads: CAWSVGQGYSNQPQHF. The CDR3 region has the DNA TGTGCCTGGAGTGTCGGACAGGGATATAGCAATCAGCCCCAGCATTTT.

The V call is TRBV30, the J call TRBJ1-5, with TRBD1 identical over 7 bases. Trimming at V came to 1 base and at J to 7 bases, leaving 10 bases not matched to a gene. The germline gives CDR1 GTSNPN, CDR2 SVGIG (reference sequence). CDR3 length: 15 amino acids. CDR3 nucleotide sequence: TGTGCCTGGAGTGGAGAAGGGGGCTTGGGGCAGCCCCAGCATTTT. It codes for CAWSGEGGLGQPQHF.

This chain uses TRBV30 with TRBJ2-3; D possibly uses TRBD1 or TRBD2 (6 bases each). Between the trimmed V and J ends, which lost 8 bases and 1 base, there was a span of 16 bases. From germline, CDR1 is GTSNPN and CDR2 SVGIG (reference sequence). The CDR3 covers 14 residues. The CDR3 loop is CARNRASGTDTQYF. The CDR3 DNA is TGTGCCAGAAACAGGGCTAGCGGCACAGATACGCAGTATTTT. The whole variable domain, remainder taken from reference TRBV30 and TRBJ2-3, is SQTIHQWPATLVQPVGSPLSLECTVEGTSNPNLYWYRQAAGRGLQLLFYSVGIGQISSEVPQNLSASRPQDRQFILSSKKLLLSDSGFYLCARNRASGTDTQYFGPGTRLTVL.

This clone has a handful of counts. This chain's CDR3 is CASSPNESGSSETQYF. CDR3 coding DNA: TGTGCCAGCAGTCCGAATGAGAGCGGGAGTTCCGAGACCCAGTACTTC. The V call is TRBV7-9, the J call TRBJ2-5; TRBD2 matches at 8 bases. The V segment lost 6 bases and the J segment 5 bases; nucleotides outside the gene matches: 14. The CDR3 extends over 16 amino acids. The germline CDR1 and CDR2 sequences are SEHNR and FQNEAQ (reference sequence).